Listed below are T cell receptor beta chains from one sample, sequenced in a study of T-cell memory formation after mild COVID-19. TCRdb reanalysed the 5' RACE reads using MiXCR and keeps one entry per CDR3 protein. The sample lists roughly 89,000 distinct CDR3 sequences; approximately 13% were seen once. Specimen: PBMCs or a T cell subset sorted from them (not recorded which). The receptors stem from an adult woman who had mild COVID-19 (a few samples of this study predate the infection). Cell type and time point are not known. CDR3s include the opening cysteine and the closing phenylalanine or tryptophan. A D gene is named only where the DNA matches it firmly. A clone size is listed for some rows: how often the clone was seen (once, few, many), or a class if it is expanded.

CDR3 DNA: TGTGCCAGCAGCTTAGGAGTTGGGCTAGCGGAAGAGACCCAGTACTTC
CDR3 protein: CASSLGVGLAEETQYF
CDR3 length: 16
clone size: .
J gene: TRBJ2-5
D gene: TRBD2
V gene: TRBV7-2

CDR3 DNA: TGTGCCAGCATCGAAGACAGCACCGGGGAGCTGTTTTTT
CDR3 protein: CASIEDSTGELFF
CDR3 length: 13
clone size: .
J gene: TRBJ2-2
D gene: .
V gene: TRBV4-2

CDR3 DNA: TGTGCCAGCAGCTTGGGACAGCTACAAGAGACCCAGTACTTC
CDR3 protein: CASSLGQLQETQYF
CDR3 length: 14
clone size: many
J gene: TRBJ2-5
D gene: .
V gene: TRBV5-6

CDR3 DNA: TGTGCCAGCAGCTTACAAGCGGTGGCAGCAGGCTACGAGCAGTACTTC
CDR3 protein: CASSLQAVAAGYEQYF
CDR3 length: 16
clone size: .
J gene: TRBJ2-7
D gene: .
V gene: TRBV11-1

CDR3 DNA: TGCAGTGCTAGGACAGACAGGGGTGAGTCCTACGAGCAGTACTTC
CDR3 protein: CSARTDRGESYEQYF
CDR3 length: 15
clone size: many
J gene: TRBJ2-7
D gene: TRBD1
V gene: TRBV20-1

CDR3 DNA: TGTGCCAGCTCCCGTGGACAGGGGGCACTCACCGGGGAGCTGTTTTTT
CDR3 protein: CASSRGQGALTGELFF
CDR3 length: 16
clone size: .
J gene: TRBJ2-2
D gene: TRBD1
V gene: TRBV2

CDR3 DNA: TGCGCCAGCAGCCAAGATCCGGAACTAGCGGGATACAATGAGCAGTTCTTC
CDR3 protein: CASSQDPELAGYNEQFF
CDR3 length: 17
clone size: .
J gene: TRBJ2-1
D gene: TRBD2
V gene: TRBV4-3

CDR3 DNA: TGTGCCAGCAGTACCGGGACTAGCTTTTACGAGCAGTACTTC
CDR3 protein: CASSTGTSFYEQYF
CDR3 length: 14
clone size: .
J gene: TRBJ2-7
D gene: TRBD2
V gene: TRBV5-6

CDR3 DNA: TGTGCCAGCAACGATCAGGAGATCACAGATACGCAGTATTTT
CDR3 protein: CASNDQEITDTQYF
CDR3 length: 14
clone size: few
J gene: TRBJ2-3
D gene: .
V gene: TRBV12-3/TRBV12-4

CDR3 DNA: TGTGCCAGCAGCTTACTCGACGTGGTGGGCACAGATACGCAGTATTTT
CDR3 protein: CASSLLDVVGTDTQYF
CDR3 length: 16
clone size: few
J gene: TRBJ2-3
D gene: .
V gene: TRBV7-6

CDR3 DNA: TGTGCCAGCCCACAGCGGGGTATCGGTGCTGGCTACACCTTC
CDR3 protein: CASPQRGIGAGYTF
CDR3 length: 14
clone size: .
J gene: TRBJ1-2
D gene: .
V gene: TRBV7-2

CDR3 DNA: TGTGCCAGCAGCTTTTCGGACACAGGGGCTTACGAGCAGTACTTC
CDR3 protein: CASSFSDTGAYEQYF
CDR3 length: 15
clone size: .
J gene: TRBJ2-7
D gene: TRBD1
V gene: TRBV7-6

CDR3 DNA: TGTGCCAGCAGCTTGGGGCGGACAGGGTCGGTAGCTGGCTACACCTTC
CDR3 protein: CASSLGRTGSVAGYTF
CDR3 length: 16
clone size: few
J gene: TRBJ1-2
D gene: TRBD1
V gene: TRBV7-6

CDR3 DNA: TGTGCCAGCAGTTACGAAGGCTACGAGCAGTACTTC
CDR3 protein: CASSYEGYEQYF
CDR3 length: 12
clone size: many
J gene: TRBJ2-7
D gene: .
V gene: TRBV6-2/TRBV6-3

CDR3 DNA: TGTGCCACCAGCGACCGGGACAGCTACCAAGAGACCCAGTACTTC
CDR3 protein: CATSDRDSYQETQYF
CDR3 length: 15
clone size: many
J gene: TRBJ2-5
D gene: TRBD1
V gene: TRBV15

CDR3 DNA: TGCAGTGCTTTCCGGGACAGGGTGTCCTACGAGCAGTACTTC
CDR3 protein: CSAFRDRVSYEQYF
CDR3 length: 14
clone size: .
J gene: TRBJ2-7
D gene: TRBD1
V gene: TRBV20-1

CDR3 DNA: TGCAGTGCTAGAATACTAGCGGGGATGACAGATACGCAGTATTTT
CDR3 protein: CSARILAGMTDTQYF
CDR3 length: 15
clone size: many
J gene: TRBJ2-3
D gene: TRBD2
V gene: TRBV20-1

CDR3 DNA: TGTGCCAGCAGTCTCAAAGTCGACAATGAGCAGTTCTTC
CDR3 protein: CASSLKVDNEQFF
CDR3 length: 13
clone size: few
J gene: TRBJ2-1
D gene: .
V gene: TRBV12-3/TRBV12-4

CDR3 DNA: TGTGCCAGCAGCTTTTTGGGTAGCGGGAGCTACAATGAGCAGTTCTTC
CDR3 protein: CASSFLGSGSYNEQFF
CDR3 length: 16
clone size: .
J gene: TRBJ2-1
D gene: TRBD2
V gene: TRBV7-2

CDR3 DNA: TGCGCCAGCAGCGAGGGACTAGCGGGGCCCAGCTCCTACAATGAGCAGTTCTTC
CDR3 protein: CASSEGLAGPSSYNEQFF
CDR3 length: 18
clone size: .
J gene: TRBJ2-1
D gene: TRBD2
V gene: TRBV5-1

CDR3 DNA: TGTGCCAGCACTCGTGGAGGGACCGGGGAGCTGTTTTTT
CDR3 protein: CASTRGGTGELFF
CDR3 length: 13
clone size: few
J gene: TRBJ2-2
D gene: .
V gene: TRBV12-3/TRBV12-4

CDR3 DNA: TGCGCCAGCAGCTTGGCCAGGGTAGGGCATGAGCAGTTCTTC
CDR3 protein: CASSLARVGHEQFF
CDR3 length: 14
clone size: .
J gene: TRBJ2-1
D gene: .
V gene: TRBV5-1

CDR3 DNA: TGTGCCAGCAGTGAAGGACACACGGGGATCTACGAGCAGTACTTC
CDR3 protein: CASSEGHTGIYEQYF
CDR3 length: 15
clone size: few
J gene: TRBJ2-7
D gene: .
V gene: TRBV12-3/TRBV12-4

CDR3 DNA: TGTGCCAGCTCTACAGGGTTCGAAAAACTGTTTTTT
CDR3 protein: CASSTGFEKLFF
CDR3 length: 12
clone size: few
J gene: TRBJ1-4
D gene: .
V gene: TRBV6-6

CDR3 DNA: TGCGCCAGCAGGACCGGGACAGGGACCGATGGCTACACCTTC
CDR3 protein: CASRTGTGTDGYTF
CDR3 length: 14
clone size: .
J gene: TRBJ1-2
D gene: TRBD1
V gene: TRBV5-1

CDR3 DNA: TGCGCCACCCAATCGGCGGAAAAAAACATTCAGTACTTC
CDR3 protein: CATQSAEKNIQYF
CDR3 length: 13
clone size: few
J gene: TRBJ2-4
D gene: .
V gene: TRBV10-2

CDR3 DNA: TGTGCCAGCAGCTCCACTAAGGCTTATGGCTACACCTTC
CDR3 protein: CASSSTKAYGYTF
CDR3 length: 13
clone size: few
J gene: TRBJ1-2
D gene: .
V gene: TRBV7-2